The 26 T cell receptor beta chains presented below share a single source sample, sequenced in a study of T cells after yellow fever vaccination. TCRdb itself ran the 5' RACE reads through MiXCR, one entry per CDR3 protein. The sample has under 600,000 distinct CDR3 sequences; 13% are singletons. The source material was PBMCs, sampled on the day of the yellow fever booster vaccination. The receptors were gathered from a man between 25 and 39 years old who received the YFV17D yellow fever vaccine.

This clonotype has at least ten counts. This chain joins TRBV28 and TRBJ2-7; 10 nucleotides align to TRBD2. With 6 bases clipped from V and 7 bases from J, the junction kept 15 bases outside the gene matches. CDR1 and CDR2 from the germline V gene are MDHEN and SYDVKM. The CDR3 has 16 amino acids. CDR3 region: CASRPPASGSRKEQYF. CDR3 coding DNA: TGTGCCAGCAGGCCTCCGGCTAGCGGGAGTCGGAAGGAGCAGTACTTC.

This rearrangement joins TRBV20-1 to TRBJ2-3; TRBD2 might be the D (6 bases). Deletions cut 5 bases from V and 4 bases from J, with 19 bases between. CDR3 length equals 15 residues. The V gene's germline CDR1 is DFQATT and CDR2 SNEGSKA (reference sequence). This CDR3 reads CSALTPTSTADTQYF. The CDR3 DNA reads TGCAGTGCTCTGACCCCTACTAGCACCGCAGATACGCAGTATTTT.

This clonotype has more than one count but fewer than ten. The chain uses TRBV20-1 and TRBJ1-1; no reliable D call. V was trimmed by 5 bases and J by 0 bases, leaving 10 bases between them. Germline V gene sequence: CDR1 DFQATT, CDR2 SNEGSKA (reference sequence). The CDR3 is made up of 13 amino acids. CDR3: CSAGRLMNTEAFF. The CDR3 nucleotides are TGCAGTGCTGGACGGTTAATGAACACTGAAGCTTTCTTT.

This clonotype was picked up many times. The V gene is TRBV3-1, the J gene TRBJ2-7; 11 bases are a match to TRBD2. Germline V lookup: CDR1 LGHDT, CDR2 YNNKEL (reference sequence). CDR3 length: 15 residues. V trimming: 1 base; J trimming: 5 bases; junction bases outside the gene matches: 4. The CDR3 loop is CASSQGGTSGDEQYF. CDR3 DNA sequence: TGTGCCAGCAGCCAAGGAGGGACTAGCGGAGACGAGCAGTACTTC.

This clonotype was detected only a few times. The chain joins TRBV7-6 to TRBJ2-3; 9 bases map to TRBD2. The germline CDR1 and CDR2 sequences are SGHVS and FNYEAQ. This CDR3 is built from 19 residues. V dropped 1 base and J dropped 2; count of bases not matched to a gene: 13. Here the CDR3 reads CASSLEVWASGTYTDTQYF. The CDR3 region has the DNA TGTGCCAGCAGCTTAGAAGTGTGGGCTAGCGGGACCTACACAGATACGCAGTATTTT.

This chain links TRBV10-3 with TRBJ2-5; tentative D call: TRBD1 (5 bases). V lost 3 bases and J 4 bases, leaving 15 bases between the germline ends. Germline-derived CDR1 and CDR2 are ENHRY and SYGVKD. The CDR3 extends over 15 amino acids. The CDR3 here is CAISDPVRGRETQYF. DNA of the CDR3: TGTGCCATCAGTGACCCTGTAAGGGGCCGAGAGACCCAGTACTTC.

This clonotype was picked up a small number of times. This sequence joins TRBV27 and TRBJ2-7; the D call may be TRBD1 or TRBD2 (5 bases each). Trimming stripped 6 bases from V and 0 bases from J, with 15 bases between. This CDR3 comprises 15 residues. Germline V gene data show CDR1 as MNHEY and CDR2 as SMNVEV (reference sequence). Here the CDR3 reads CASSKRRDGSYEQYF. CDR3 DNA sequence: TGTGCCAGCAGCAAACGCCGGGACGGCTCCTACGAGCAGTACTTC.

The gene calls are TRBV3-1 and TRBJ2-7; TRBD2 matches at 13 bases. After removal of 0 bases from V and 2 bases from J, the junction contained 7 bases not matched to a gene. Germline loops: CDR1 LGHDT, CDR2 YNNKEL (reference sequence). The CDR3 is 18 amino acids. In DNA, the CDR3 is TGTGCCAGCAGCCAAGACACCTGGACTAGCGGGAGTCCCTACGAGCAGTACTTC. This translates into CASSQDTWTSGSPYEQYF.

This clonotype has ten or more counts. The chain has TRBV28 and TRBJ2-3; D possibly corresponds to TRBD2 (6 bases). This CDR3 is 14 amino acids long. Trimming took off 6 bases at V and 1 base at J, with 11 bases between the two ends. Looked up from germline, CDR1 is MDHEN and CDR2 is SYDVKM. CDR3 nucleotide sequence: TGTGCCAGCAGGCCATGGGGGGGCACAGATACGCAGTATTTT. Its protein is CASRPWGGTDTQYF.

The gene calls are TRBV11-1 and TRBJ2-7, with 11 bases that match TRBD2. The CDR3 contains 17 residues. Trimming removed 5 bases from V and 4 bases from J; junction bases left unmatched: 13. In germline, CDR1 is SGHAT, CDR2 FQDESV (reference sequence). CDR3 in amino acids: CASSPPGLADPVYEQYF. The CDR3 DNA sequence: TGTGCCAGCAGCCCCCCGGGACTAGCGGACCCGGTTTACGAGCAGTACTTC.

This clonotype was picked up a small number of times. The chain joins TRBV7-8 to TRBJ1-6; 10 nucleotides align to TRBD1. From germline, CDR1 is SGHVS and CDR2 FQNEAQ. The V and J ends lost 4 bases and 4 bases, in that order; junction bases with no gene match: 10. The CDR3 covers 18 residues. The CDR3 is CASSSQWGTGVYNSPLHF. As DNA, the CDR3 is TGTGCCAGCAGCTCCCAATGGGGGACAGGGGTTTATAATTCACCCCTCCACTTT. The whole variable domain, filled in from reference TRBV7-8 and TRBJ1-6, reads GAGVSQSPRYKVAKRGQDVALRCDPISGHVSLFWYQQALGQGPEFLTYFQNEAQLDKSGLPSDRFFAERPEGSVSTLKIQRTQQEDSAVYLCASSSQWGTGVYNSPLHFGNGTRLTVT.

This clonotype was picked up a small number of times. V gene TRBV4-2 combines with J gene TRBJ1-6; TRBD1 aligns across 8 bases. This CDR3 has 16 residues. Germline-derived CDR1 and CDR2 are LGHNA and YNFKEQ. Trimming at V came to 2 bases and at J to 6 bases, leaving 6 bases not matched to a gene. CDR3 in amino acids: CASSQTRDRPNSPLHF. CDR3 bases: TGTGCCAGCAGCCAAACCCGGGACAGGCCTAATTCACCCCTCCACTTT.

The chain links TRBV6-2 or TRBV6-3 to TRBJ2-7; 10 positions agree with TRBD1. Trimming cost V 0 bases and J 2 bases; bases outside gene matches: 7. The CDR3 has 17 residues. CDR1 is MNHEY and CDR2 is SVGEGT in the germline V gene. The CDR3 here is CASSYSPGTGDPYEQYF. As DNA, the CDR3 is TGTGCCAGCAGTTACTCGCCAGGGACAGGGGACCCCTACGAGCAGTACTTC.

The chain carries TRBV4-3 and TRBJ2-2; D ambiguous. The CDR3 is 13 amino acids. CDR1 and CDR2 from the germline V gene are LGHNA and YSLEER. V was trimmed by 0 bases and J by 3 bases, leaving 2 bases between them. This CDR3 reads CASSQEHTGELFF. The CDR3 bases are TGCGCCAGCAGCCAAGAGCACACCGGGGAGCTGTTTTTT.

In its sample, this clonotype was seen many times. CDR3 nucleotide sequence: TGTGCCAGCAGCGTCGGGAGGGAGACTGAAGCTTTCTTT. Translating gives CASSVGRETEAFF. This chain connects TRBV9 to TRBJ1-1; D remains ambiguous. Trimming left V 2 bases short and J 5 bases short, with 10 bases between. Germline V gene lookup returns CDR1 SGDLS and CDR2 YYNGEE. The CDR3 is 13 residues long.

This clonotype showed up many times. The rearrangement joins TRBV27 to TRBJ2-2, with D unresolved. Deletions cut 5 bases from V and 5 bases from J, with 21 bases between. This CDR3 comprises 17 residues. Looked up from germline, CDR1 is MNHEY and CDR2 is SMNVEV (reference sequence). The CDR3 region is CASSPGRQHKLTGELFF. The CDR3 DNA follows: TGTGCCAGCAGTCCCGGAAGGCAGCACAAATTGACCGGGGAGCTGTTTTTT.

This clonotype was counted a few times. The V gene is TRBV7-2, the J gene TRBJ2-1; a weak D match, TRBD2 (6 bases). The germline V gene encodes CDR1 SGHTA and CDR2 FQGNSA. CDR3 length equals 16 residues. V lost 2 bases, J lost 4 bases, and 15 bases lay in between. The CDR3 nucleotides read TGTGCCAGCAGCTTATTGAGGGCTAGCGATTACAATGAGCAGTTCTTC. Translated, it gives CASSLLRASDYNEQFF.

The chain employs TRBV20-1 and TRBJ2-5, with TRBD2 matching over 9 bases. The CDR3 length is 13 residues. The germline CDR1 and CDR2 sequences are DFQATT and SNEGSKA (reference sequence). V lost 2 bases and J lost 5; bases outside the gene matches: 3. In nucleotides, the CDR3 is TGCAGTGCTAGACTAGCGGGACGGGAGACCCAGTACTTC. Its translation is CSARLAGRETQYF.

A few counts support this clonotype. The gene calls are TRBV10-3 and TRBJ2-7; tentatively, D is TRBD1 or TRBD2 (5 bases each). CDR1 is ENHRY, CDR2 SYGVKD, per germline. Trimming stripped 2 bases from V and 2 bases from J, with 10 bases between. CDR3 size: 14 residues. CDR3 sequence reads: CAISERGPAYEQYF. The CDR3 DNA sequence: TGTGCCATCAGTGAGCGGGGCCCCGCCTACGAGCAGTACTTC.

V and J are TRBV9 and TRBJ2-7; 10 bases align to TRBD2. CDR3 size: 14 residues. CDR1 and CDR2 (germline): SGDLS, YYNGEE. After removal of 7 bases from V and 2 bases from J, the junction contained 6 bases not matched to a gene. This chain's CDR3 is CASAPGLATYEQYF. CDR3 in DNA: TGTGCCAGCGCCCCGGGACTAGCGACCTACGAGCAGTACTTC.

The gene calls are TRBV29-1 and TRBJ2-1; maybe TRBD2 (5 bases). CDR1 is SQVTM and CDR2 is ANQGSEA in the germline V gene. CDR3 length: 11 amino acids. Trimming took off 4 bases at V and 6 bases at J, with 7 bases between the two ends. DNA of the CDR3: TGCAGCGTTGTGAGGGCCAATGAGCAGTTCTTC. This codes for CSVVRANEQFF.

The J gene is TRBJ2-1, the V gene TRBV28; 8 bases align to TRBD1. Looked up from germline, CDR1 is MDHEN and CDR2 is SYDVKM. There are 15 residues in the CDR3. Losses at the gene ends were 5 bases for V and 4 bases for J; bases not matched to a gene: 7. In DNA, the CDR3 is TGTGCCAGCAGTCTCGGGACAGGACTTTACAATGAGCAGTTCTTC. Residues: CASSLGTGLYNEQFF. The full variable domain, completed using reference TRBV28 and TRBJ2-1, is DVKVTQSSRYLVKRTGEKVFLECVQDMDHENMFWYRQDPGLGLRLIYFSYDVKMKEKGDIPEGYSVSREKKERFSLILESASTNQTSMYLCASSLGTGLYNEQFFGPGTRLTVL.

This clonotype was found a few times. The chain joins TRBV10-3 to TRBJ2-1; tentatively, D is TRBD2 (6 bases). CDR1 and CDR2 from the germline V gene are ENHRY and SYGVKD. The V gene lost 4 bases and the J gene lost 1 base, with 8 bases spanning the gap. CDR3 length: 14 residues. CDR3 nucleotide sequence: TGTGCCATCAGTGTGGGAGGATCCTACAATGAGCAGTTCTTC. Residues: CAISVGGSYNEQFF.

The chain links TRBV6-1 to TRBJ1-5; D remains ambiguous. V was cut by 7 bases and J by 3 bases, with 13 bases left in between. The length of the CDR3 is 14 residues. CDR1 and CDR2 (germline): MNHNS, SASEGT. The DNA for the CDR3 is TGTGCCAGCACCGACCCAGGCCTCAATCAGCCCCAGCATTTT. This gives the protein CASTDPGLNQPQHF.

This rearrangement joins TRBV25-1 to TRBJ2-6, with TRBD2 matching over 7 bases. CDR1 is MGHDK, CDR2 SYGVNS, per germline. V was pared by 3 bases and J by 2 bases, with 4 bases of the junction left unmatched. The CDR3 has 16 residues. CDR3 DNA sequence: TGTGCCAGCAGTGACCCCGGGGGGACTGGGGCCAACGTCCTGACTTTC. The encoded protein is CASSDPGGTGANVLTF.

The chain uses TRBV20-1 and TRBJ2-7; D gene ambiguous. Trimming left V 2 bases short and J 1 base short, with 9 bases between. Germline CDR1 reads DFQATT; CDR2 reads SNEGSKA (reference sequence). The CDR3 is 13 amino acids. Here the CDR3 reads CSARKTNSYEQYF. The CDR3 DNA reads TGCAGTGCTAGAAAGACAAATTCCTACGAGCAGTACTTC.